These 22 T cell receptor beta chains were sequenced from one sample in a study of cytomegalovirus exposure and HLA in healthy donors. The study ran its PCR with 60 Vbeta and 13 Jbeta primers. Produced via immunoSEQ multiplex PCR; TCRdb's table is partial and in-frame only. Of roughly 77,000 clones in the sample, 55% to 75% are singletons; the top ten hold 9% to 14%. Sample: PBMCs. The receptor source for this set is a woman aged 40-49 years in good health and CMV-seropositive.

This clone was recorded only once. The chain recombines TRBV6-5 with TRBJ2-5; possibly TRBD2 for D (6 bases). This CDR3 is 11 amino acids long. Trimming left V 8 bases short and J 5 bases short, with 9 bases between. Germline CDR1 is MNHEY and CDR2 is SVGAGI. The CDR3 sequence: CASGLQETQYF. CDR3 DNA: TGTGCCAGCGGACTACAGGAGACCCAGTACTTC.

J is TRBJ2-5 and V is TRBV6-1; the D is unclear. CDR1 and CDR2 from the germline V gene are MNHNS and SASEGT. Trimming shortened V by 4 bases and J by 1 base, and 16 bases separated the two germline ends. This CDR3 comprises 16 residues. The CDR3 region has the DNA TGTGCCAGCAGTGCGCAGACTGGCTATTCCCAAGAGACCCAGTACTTC. Its translation: CASSAQTGYSQETQYF.

The genes are TRBV5-1 and TRBJ1-2; weak D call: TRBD1 (6 bases). The CDR3 consists of 14 residues. Germline loops: CDR1 SGHRS, CDR2 YFSETQ. V dropped 4 bases and J dropped 7 bases, with 17 bases sitting between them. The chain's CDR3 is CASSPGHMVGGYTF. The CDR3 DNA follows: TGCGCCAGCAGCCCGGGACACATGGTTGGTGGCTACACCTTC.

This clone was recorded many times. The gene calls are TRBV6-1 and TRBJ2-7; TRBD2 is a possible D gene (6 bases). The V gene lost 10 bases and the J gene lost 3 bases, with 19 bases spanning the gap. Germline-derived CDR1 and CDR2 are MNHNS and SASEGT. The CDR3 length is 14 residues. This CDR3 is CANPRGLHGYEQYF. The CDR3 DNA follows: TGTGCCAACCCCCGGGGACTCCACGGCTACGAGCAGTACTTC.

The genes are TRBV27 and TRBJ2-2; 7 bases are shared with TRBD1. The germline V gene encodes CDR1 MNHEY and CDR2 SMNVEV (reference sequence). This CDR3 is built from 12 residues. Unmatched junction bases numbered 4, after V lost 10 bases and J lost 5 bases. The CDR3 protein is CATDRWTGELFF. CDR3 in DNA: TGTGCCACGGACAGGTGGACCGGGGAGCTGTTTTTT.

The V gene is TRBV7-2, the J gene TRBJ1-1, with 12 bases that match TRBD1. The CDR3 contains 16 residues. CDR1 and CDR2 (germline): SGHTA, FQGNSA. V gave up 0 bases and J gave up 11 bases; unmatched junction bases: 10. This CDR3 is CASSLAITGTGGWAFF. CDR3 DNA sequence: TGTGCCAGCAGCTTAGCAATAACCGGGACAGGGGGCTGGGCTTTCTTT.

A few counts support this clone. The chain uses TRBV5-1 and TRBJ2-7; TRBD2 matches 9 bases. Germline values: CDR1 SGHRS, CDR2 YFSETQ. The CDR3 contains 15 residues. The trim removed 3 bases at V and 0 bases at J, leaving 4 bases unmatched. CDR3 sequence (DNA): TGCGCCAGCAGCTGGTCTAGCGGGGCCTCCTACGAGCAGTACTTC. It translates to CASSWSSGASYEQYF.

This sequence joins TRBV5-1 and TRBJ2-6; unclear D gene. The CDR3 sequence is 15 residues long. The V end lost 4 bases, the J end lost 0 bases, and 8 bases lay between the germline ends. Germline lookup yields CDR1 SGHRS and CDR2 YFSETQ. Here the CDR3 DNA reads TGCGCCAGCAGCGAACAGAGCTCTGGGGCCAACGTCCTGACTTTC. It is translated as CASSEQSSGANVLTF. The entire variable domain, with the rest obtained from reference TRBV5-1 and TRBJ2-6, is as follows: KAGVTQTPRYLIKTRGQQVTLSCSPISGHRSVSWYQQTPGQGLQFLFEYFSETQRNKGNFPGRFSGRQFSNSRSEMNVSTLELGDSALYLCASSEQSSGANVLTFGAGSRLTVL.

The rearrangement joins TRBV2 to TRBJ2-2; 15 positions agree with TRBD2. The ends lost 0 bases at V and 4 bases at J; junction bases unmatched: 12. Looked up from germline, CDR1 is SNHLY and CDR2 is FYNNEI. The CDR3 has 21 residues. CDR3 bases: TGTGCCAGCAGTGAAGCGCGGCTGAGGGGACTAGCGGGGGGCCGCACCGGGGAGCTGTTTTTT. This codes for CASSEARLRGLAGGRTGELFF.

The V gene is TRBV2, the J gene TRBJ2-7, with D uncertain. Germline CDR1 is SNHLY and CDR2 is FYNNEI. The length of the CDR3 is 13 residues. The V end was cut by 5 bases, the J end by 2 bases, with 10 bases between. The chain's CDR3 is CASSIYFPYEQYF. The CDR3 coding sequence is TGTGCCAGCAGTATATACTTCCCCTACGAGCAGTACTTC.

The V call is TRBV15, the J call TRBJ1-4, with D unresolved. The V gene's germline CDR1 is LNHNV and CDR2 YYDKDF (reference sequence). CDR3 length: 17 amino acids. Trimming removed 1 base from V and 5 bases from J, with 17 bases in between. The CDR3 here is CATSRAAMGGGNEKLFF. The CDR3 DNA is TGTGCCACCAGCAGAGCGGCTATGGGTGGCGGCAATGAAAAACTGTTTTTT.

This clone came up a few times. J is TRBJ2-7 and V is TRBV7-7, with D maybe TRBD2 (7 bases). The germline V gene has CDR1 SSHAT and CDR2 FNYEAQ (reference sequence). Deletions cut 5 bases from V and 5 bases from J, with 16 bases between. The CDR3 runs to 14 residues. The CDR3 reads CASSGRGDSDEQYF. CDR3 nucleotides: TGTGCCAGCAGCGGGAGGGGGGATAGCGACGAGCAGTACTTC.

CDR3 in DNA: TGTGCCAGCCGGGACAGACTGAACACTGAAGCTTTCTTT. Residues: CASRDRLNTEAFF. This chain joins TRBV28 and TRBJ1-1; 7 nucleotides align to TRBD1. V was pared by 8 bases and J by 0 bases, with 3 bases of the junction left unmatched. Per germline, CDR1 MDHEN and CDR2 SYDVKM. The CDR3 loop spans 13 amino acids.

The rearrangement links TRBV27 to TRBJ1-2, with D possibly being TRBD1 (6 bases). V lost 2 bases to trimming and J lost 8 bases, with 12 bases between them. Germline V gene sequence: CDR1 MNHEY, CDR2 SMNVEV (reference sequence). The CDR3 runs to 13 residues. The CDR3 sequence is CASSLRGAQGYTF. The CDR3, as DNA: TGTGCCAGCAGTTTACGGGGGGCACAGGGCTACACCTTC.

The genes are TRBV6-5 and TRBJ1-2; 8 positions match TRBD1. Germline CDR1 MNHEY, CDR2 SVGAGI. The CDR3 is 15 residues long. Losses at the gene ends were 5 bases for V and 7 bases for J; bases not matched to a gene: 12. Here the CDR3 DNA reads TGTGCCAGCAGTCAACGGCGGACAGGGTCAGCTGGCTACACCTTC. Its protein product is CASSQRRTGSAGYTF.

V gene TRBV2 combines with J gene TRBJ1-6; TRBD1 might be the D (6 bases). V lost 8 bases and J 4 bases, leaving 9 bases between the germline ends. This CDR3 has 13 amino acids. CDR1 SNHLY and CDR2 FYNNEI come from the germline V gene. In DNA form, the CDR3 reads TGTGCCAGCTACACAGGGTATAATTCACCCCTCCACTTT. Translating gives CASYTGYNSPLHF.

The chain carries TRBV10-3 and TRBJ1-2; no reliable D call. The CDR3 runs 15 residues. The V gene lost 0 bases and the J gene lost 4 bases, with 12 bases spanning the gap. Germline V gene sequence: CDR1 ENHRY, CDR2 SYGVKD. CDR3 bases: TGTGCCATCAGTGAGTCCAGCGGACGACTCTATGGCTACACCTTC. Protein product: CAISESSGRLYGYTF.

The V call is TRBV10-3, the J call TRBJ2-7; the match to TRBD1 covers 10 bases. This CDR3 is 14 amino acids long. Losses at the gene ends were 6 bases for V and 3 bases for J; bases not matched to a gene: 5. Germline values: CDR1 ENHRY, CDR2 SYGVKD. For the CDR3, the DNA is TGTGCCATCAGACCCGGGACAGGGGTCTACGAGCAGTACTTC. Translation gives CAIRPGTGVYEQYF.

The chain combines TRBV27 with TRBJ1-5; 8 bases align to TRBD1. Trimming at V came to 5 bases and at J to 9 bases, leaving 9 bases not matched to a gene. The CDR3 extends over 14 amino acids. Looked up from germline, CDR1 is MNHEY and CDR2 is SMNVEV (reference sequence). CDR3 residues: CASSPSGGSGPQHF. CDR3 nucleotides: TGTGCCAGCAGTCCCTCAGGGGGCTCGGGGCCCCAGCATTTT.

V and J are TRBV18 and TRBJ1-2, with 12 positions matching TRBD1. This CDR3 spans 16 amino acids. Germline V CDR1 and CDR2: KGHSH, LQKENI. Trimming took 3 bases from V and 8 from J; bases not matched to a gene: 10. In DNA form, the CDR3 reads TGTGCCAGCTCACCTGGAGGGACAGGGGGCGATCGGGGCTACACCTTC. Translating it yields CASSPGGTGGDRGYTF. Full variable domain (missing parts from reference TRBV18 and TRBJ1-2): NAGVMQNPRHLVRRRGQEARLRCSPMKGHSHVYWYRQLPEEGLKFMVYLQKENIIDESGMPKERFSAEFPKEGPSILRIQQVVRGDSAAYFCASSPGGTGGDRGYTFGSGTRLTVV.

The rearrangement joins TRBV6-1 to TRBJ2-2; 8 bases match TRBD1. CDR1 and CDR2 (germline): MNHNS, SASEGT. This CDR3 has 13 residues. Germline trimming cut 6 bases from V and 6 bases from J; bases unmatched to any gene: 3. CDR3: CASRRQGSGELFF. CDR3 sequence (DNA): TGTGCCAGCAGAAGACAGGGGTCCGGGGAGCTGTTTTTT.

This clone was seen a few times. The chain has TRBV6-1 and TRBJ1-2; 7 nucleotides align to TRBD1. Germline-derived CDR1 and CDR2 are MNHNS and SASEGT. The CDR3 runs 13 residues. J was trimmed by 8 bases and V by 7 bases; bases with no gene match: 10. As DNA, the CDR3 is TGTGCCAGCACCCAGGAGGGGGCCCGGGGCTACACCTTC. Its protein is CASTQEGARGYTF.